Included here is one T cell receptor (beta chain) sequence, with context. CDR1 is MNHEY and CDR2 is SVGAGI in the germline V gene. V was shortened by 8 bases and J by 6 bases, with 11 bases between the two germline ends. The CDR3 length is 12 residues. Assay used: immunoSEQ multiplex PCR; TCRdb lists only in-frame clones, some missing. The sample includes roughly 500,000 clones, roughly nine tenths of them seen just once. These data are taken from a study of blood T cell repertoires in COVID-19. The chain links TRBV6-5 to TRBJ1-5; D remains unclear. The TCR sequence derives from a woman aged 55-75 years who had recovered from COVID-19. The specimen was PBMCs or T cells enriched from blood (not recorded which). The CDR3 sequence: CASGRVGQPQHF. In DNA form, the CDR3 reads TGTGCCAGCGGCCGGGTAGGTCAGCCCCAGCATTTT.